Following are 2 T cell receptor beta chains from one sample sequenced in a study of blood T cell repertoires in COVID-19. Assay used: immunoSEQ multiplex PCR; TCRdb lists only in-frame clones, some missing. The data show fewer than 400,000 clones, approximately 81% seen once. Sequenced sample: peripheral blood. All receptors come from a woman under 30 with acute or convalescent COVID-19.

The rearrangement uses TRBV6-5 and TRBJ2-6; tentative D call: TRBD2 (5 bases). Trimming took 6 bases from V and 0 from J, leaving 6 bases between them. Germline CDR1 and CDR2: MNHEY and SVGAGI. This CDR3 has 14 residues. The CDR3 loop reads CASRLDSGANVLTF. The CDR3 bases are TGTGCCAGCAGACTAGACTCTGGGGCCAACGTCCTGACTTTC.

The genes are TRBV27 and TRBJ1-2, with 8 bases identical to TRBD1. Trimming at V came to 6 bases and at J to 4 bases, leaving 7 bases not matched to a gene. Germline lookup yields CDR1 MNHEY and CDR2 SMNVEV (reference sequence). CDR3 length: 14 residues. The CDR3: CASRQQGGGYGYTF. CDR3 nucleotides: TGTGCCAGCAGGCAACAGGGGGGTGGCTATGGCTACACCTTC.